This T cell receptor (beta chain) was obtained from a study of T-cell memory formation after mild COVID-19. Across the whole study: Largely donor-specific TCR clusters were found.

TCRdb passed the 5' RACE reads through MiXCR, listing each CDR3 protein once. The profile shows about 540,000 distinct CDR3 sequences, just over 20% of them singletons. This clonotype was seen more than once but under ten times. This sequence was found in an adult woman who had mild COVID-19 (a few samples of this study predate the infection). Cell type and time point are not known. Material: PBMCs or a T cell subset sorted from them (not recorded which).

This CDR3 is CSATGDPTEAFF. The CDR3 DNA follows: TGCAGTGCTACGGGAGACCCCACTGAAGCTTTCTTT. The chain combines TRBV20-1 with TRBJ1-1; D is unresolved. V lost 4 bases and J 4 bases, leaving 10 bases between the germline ends. CDR3 size: 12 residues. Germline CDR1 is DFQATT and CDR2 is SNEGSKA (reference sequence).